Below are 28 T cell receptor beta chains sequenced from a single sample in a study of cytomegalovirus exposure and HLA in healthy donors. PCR primers comprised 60 Vbeta and 13 Jbeta primers. Clones were read by immunoSEQ multiplex PCR, and TCRdb kept only the in-frame ones, dropping some. This table holds 30,000 to 35,000 clones. Sequenced sample: PBMCs. The receptor set was obtained from a woman between 40 and 55 years old in good health and CMV-seropositive.

The chain links TRBV6-6 to TRBJ2-1; 14 bases fit TRBD2. V lost 6 bases, J lost 9 bases, and 7 bases stayed unmatched. This CDR3 spans 15 amino acids. Germline-derived CDR1 and CDR2 are MNHNY and SVGAGI (reference sequence). The CDR3 region is CASSGTSGRRSEQFF. The CDR3 DNA is TGTGCCAGCAGCGGGACTAGCGGGAGACGCAGTGAGCAGTTCTTC.

V gene TRBV11-1 combines with J gene TRBJ2-2; 13 nucleotides match TRBD2. V was clipped by 7 bases and J by 6 bases; unmatched bases: 2. The CDR3 is 14 amino acids. Germline loops: CDR1 SGHAT, CDR2 FQDESV (reference sequence). This chain's CDR3 is CASKGTSGAGELFF. The CDR3 coding sequence is TGTGCCAGCAAAGGGACTAGCGGGGCCGGGGAGCTGTTTTTT.

This chain connects TRBV7-9 to TRBJ1-4, with TRBD1 matching over 7 bases. The CDR3 is made up of 15 amino acids. From germline, CDR1 is SEHNR and CDR2 FQNEAQ (reference sequence). Trimming at V came to 5 bases and at J to 2 bases, leaving 5 bases not matched to a gene. The CDR3 DNA is TGTGCCAGCAGCGGCGGGACAGTGACTAATGAAAAACTGTTTTTT. Encoded protein: CASSGGTVTNEKLFF. The full variable domain, in which reference TRBV7-9 and TRBJ1-4 provide the parts outside the CDR3, is DTGVSQNPRHKITKRGQNVTFRCDPISEHNRLYWYRQTLGQGPEFLTYFQNEAQLEKSRLLSDRFSAERPKGSFSTLEIQRTEQGDSAMYLCASSGGTVTNEKLFFGSGTQLSVL.

J is TRBJ2-3 and V is TRBV19, with a possible D match to TRBD2 (5 bases). In germline, CDR1 is LNHDA, CDR2 SQIVND (reference sequence). This CDR3 spans 17 amino acids. Trimming removed 5 bases at V and 0 bases at J, with 18 bases between. The DNA for the CDR3 is TGTGCCAGTAGTCAATTTGAGGGCCCATCTAGCACAGATACGCAGTATTTT. Encoded protein: CASSQFEGPSSTDTQYF.

The chain links TRBV9 to TRBJ2-7; 8 bases fit TRBD2. This CDR3 is built from 14 residues. The germline V gene encodes CDR1 SGDLS and CDR2 YYNGEE. Trimming at V came to 1 base and at J to 3 bases, leaving 3 bases not matched to a gene. CDR3 coding DNA: TGTGCCAGCAGCGTAAGTAGCGGGGACTACGAGCAGTACTTC. Its translation is CASSVSSGDYEQYF.

This rearrangement joins TRBV19 to TRBJ2-1; TRBD2 matches 8 bases. V was pared by 6 bases and J by 8 bases, with 6 bases of the junction left unmatched. Germline V gene sequence: CDR1 LNHDA, CDR2 SQIVND (reference sequence). This CDR3 is 13 amino acids long. In DNA form, the CDR3 reads TGTGCCAGTAGCGGGGGGGCCAATTATGAGCAGTTCTTC. It translates to CASSGGANYEQFF.

V usage is TRBV7-6 and J usage is TRBJ2-1; D might be TRBD2 (6 bases). The CDR3 covers 16 residues. Trimming removed 1 base from V and 1 base from J, with 11 bases in between. Germline V gene lookup returns CDR1 SGHVS and CDR2 FNYEAQ. CDR3: CASSLEVGGSYNEQFF. The CDR3 nucleotides read TGTGCCAGCAGCTTAGAGGTGGGGGGTTCCTACAATGAGCAGTTCTTC.

CDR3 in DNA: TGTGCCAGCAGTGAAGTCAAAGGCGGGGGGGCCGGTAATGAGCAGTTCTTC. The encoded protein is CASSEVKGGGAGNEQFF. V and J are TRBV6-1 and TRBJ2-1; TRBD2 aligns across 9 bases. The CDR3 runs 17 residues. Germline CDR1 and CDR2: MNHNS and SASEGT. V lost 1 base, J lost 7 bases, and 11 bases stayed unmatched.

V gene TRBV28 combines with J gene TRBJ1-1, with TRBD1 matching over 7 bases. Unmatched junction bases numbered 10, after V lost 9 bases and J lost 0 bases. CDR3 size: 15 residues. Germline lookup yields CDR1 MDHEN and CDR2 SYDVKM. The CDR3 nucleotides are TGTGCCAGTAATACCCAGGGGGGTATGAACACTGAAGCTTTCTTT. This translates into CASNTQGGMNTEAFF.

CDR3 region: CASSPYPGQGTVSGNTIYF. CDR3 sequence (DNA): TGTGCCAGCAGCCCGTACCCGGGACAGGGAACCGTCTCTGGAAACACCATATATTTT. The chain joins TRBV5-6 to TRBJ1-3, with 9 bases aligning to TRBD1. CDR1 is SGHDT, CDR2 YYEEEE, per germline. J was trimmed by 0 bases and V by 4 bases; bases with no gene match: 14. The CDR3 covers 19 residues. Looking up the rest from reference TRBV5-6 and TRBJ1-3 gives the full variable domain: DAGVTQSPTHLIKTRGQQVTLRCSPKSGHDTVSWYQQALGQGPQFIFQYYEEEERQRGNFPDRFSGHQFPNYSSELNVNALLLGDSALYLCASSPYPGQGTVSGNTIYFGEGSWLTVV.

The chain combines TRBV4-3 with TRBJ1-1; 8 bases align to TRBD1. Germline CDR1 and CDR2: LGHNA and YSLEER. After removal of 4 bases from V and 1 base from J, the junction contained 2 bases not matched to a gene. The CDR3 extends over 14 amino acids. The CDR3 nucleotides are TGCGCCAGCAGCCGGACAGGGACGAACACTGAAGCTTTCTTT. Amino acids: CASSRTGTNTEAFF.

V gene TRBV6-6 combines with J gene TRBJ2-5, with TRBD2 matching 7 bases. The CDR3 has 13 residues. V was pared by 3 bases and J by 5 bases, with 3 bases of the junction left unmatched. Germline V gene sequence: CDR1 MNHNY, CDR2 SVGAGI (reference sequence). The CDR3 is CASSYLGGETQYF. In DNA form, the CDR3 reads TGTGCCAGCAGTTATTTGGGGGGGGAGACCCAGTACTTC.

The rearrangement links TRBV6-1 to TRBJ1-1; 8 bases agree with TRBD1. CDR1 MNHNS and CDR2 SASEGT come from the germline V gene. The CDR3 extends over 16 amino acids. V gave up 4 bases and J gave up 3 bases; unmatched junction bases: 10. CDR3 sequence: CASSVQGAGAYTEAFF. The DNA of the CDR3 is TGTGCCAGCAGTGTCCAGGGGGCGGGGGCGTACACTGAAGCTTTCTTT.

V is TRBV13 and J is TRBJ2-5; no clear D gene. V lost 6 bases, J lost 4 bases, and 15 bases lay in between. This CDR3 is built from 14 residues. Looked up from germline, CDR1 is PRHDT and CDR2 is FYEKMQ (reference sequence). The CDR3 nucleotides read TGTGCCAGCAGTAATCGGTTGACAACAGAGACCCAGTACTTC. This sequence encodes CASSNRLTTETQYF.

The genes are TRBV11-2 and TRBJ2-3, with TRBD2 as a possible D gene (5 bases). Germline V gene data show CDR1 as SGHAT and CDR2 as FQNNGV. This CDR3 spans 16 amino acids. With 5 bases removed from V and 0 bases from J, the gap between germline ends came to 15 bases. The CDR3 region is CASSLTPGLSTDTQYF. CDR3 in DNA: TGTGCCAGCAGCCTGACCCCCGGACTTAGCACAGATACGCAGTATTTT.

This rearrangement joins TRBV27 to TRBJ2-4; D unresolved. Trimming stripped 8 bases from V and 0 bases from J, with 14 bases between. Germline CDR1 reads MNHEY; CDR2 reads SMNVEV (reference sequence). The CDR3 consists of 15 residues. CDR3 coding DNA: TGTGCCAGCGCCCAGGCGCTTCTAGCCAAAAACATTCAGTACTTC. Translating gives CASAQALLAKNIQYF.

V usage is TRBV4-2 and J usage is TRBJ2-3, with TRBD2 matching 8 bases. Germline values: CDR1 LGHNA, CDR2 YNFKEQ. The CDR3 spans 14 residues. V lost 4 bases to trimming and J lost 1 base; unmatched junction nucleotides: 1. The CDR3 spells CASSPGGGTDTQYF. In DNA form, the CDR3 reads TGTGCCAGCAGCCCCGGGGGGGGCACAGATACGCAGTATTTT.

CDR3 coding DNA: TGTGCCAGCAGTGAAAGGGGGGGGCAGGGCATGAGCTACACCTTC. Its translation: CASSERGGQGMSYTF. The gene calls are TRBV2 and TRBJ1-2; D may be TRBD1 (6 bases). The CDR3 is 15 amino acids. Per germline, CDR1 SNHLY and CDR2 FYNNEI. V was trimmed by 2 bases and J by 9 bases, leaving 19 bases between them.

The rearrangement joins TRBV9 to TRBJ2-2; no firm D call. The CDR3 totals 12 residues. With 4 bases removed from V and 4 bases from J, the gap between germline ends came to 5 bases. The germline CDR1 and CDR2 sequences are SGDLS and YYNGEE. Here the CDR3 reads CASSLITGELFF. The CDR3 DNA reads TGTGCCAGCAGCCTTATCACCGGGGAGCTGTTTTTT.

The V and J genes are TRBV28 and TRBJ1-5; 7 bases fit TRBD1. CDR3 length: 13 residues. Germline CDR1 reads MDHEN; CDR2 reads SYDVKM. Losses at the gene ends were 8 bases for V and 4 bases for J; bases not matched to a gene: 5. The DNA of the CDR3 is TGTGCCAGCGGGACAGTGATAAATCAGCCCCAGCATTTT. Protein product: CASGTVINQPQHF.

J is TRBJ2-2 and V is TRBV27, with D perhaps TRBD2 (7 bases). The germline V gene encodes CDR1 MNHEY and CDR2 SMNVEV (reference sequence). V lost 3 bases and J 5 bases, leaving 10 bases between the germline ends. The CDR3 is 14 amino acids. This chain's CDR3 is CASSFGGRTGELFF. CDR3 in DNA: TGTGCCAGCAGTTTCGGGGGGCGGACCGGGGAGCTGTTTTTT.

This sequence joins TRBV5-1 and TRBJ2-7; 8 bases match TRBD1. Germline CDR1 reads SGHRS; CDR2 reads YFSETQ. Losses at the gene ends were 3 bases for V and 6 bases for J; bases not matched to a gene: 8. The CDR3 contains 14 residues. The CDR3 here is CASSSGQGPPEQYF. The CDR3 bases are TGCGCCAGCAGCTCTGGACAGGGACCCCCCGAGCAGTACTTC.

The V gene is TRBV30, the J gene TRBJ1-5; D gene ambiguous. Germline CDR1 and CDR2: GTSNPN and SVGIG (reference sequence). The length of the CDR3 is 13 residues. Trimming took 1 base from V and 7 from J, leaving 11 bases between them. The CDR3 coding sequence is TGTGCCTGGAGTGGGAGGGCGGGGCAGCCCCAGCATTTT. Protein product: CAWSGRAGQPQHF.

The rearrangement joins TRBV7-8 to TRBJ2-7; 7 bases line up with TRBD2. V was clipped by 1 base and J by 0 bases; unmatched bases: 9. There are 17 residues in the CDR3. Germline-derived CDR1 and CDR2 are SGHVS and FQNEAQ. The CDR3, as DNA: TGTGCCAGCAGCTTAGGTTCCCAGCGGGGTTCCTCCTACGAGCAGTACTTC. Translation: CASSLGSQRGSSYEQYF.

This chain uses TRBV2 with TRBJ1-1; no reliable D call. Germline V gene data show CDR1 as SNHLY and CDR2 as FYNNEI. The V end was cut by 6 bases, the J end by 10 bases, with 12 bases between. The CDR3 is made up of 11 amino acids. The CDR3 region is CASRYVLGAFF. DNA for the CDR3: TGTGCCAGCAGATACGTACTAGGAGCTTTCTTT. Drawing the rest from reference TRBV2 and TRBJ1-1, the complete variable domain is EPEVTQTPSHQVTQMGQEVILRCVPISNHLYFYWYRQILGQKVEFLVSFYNNEISEKSEIFDDQFSVERPDGSNFTLKIRSTKLEDSAMYFCASRYVLGAFFGQGTRLTVV.

The chain carries TRBV5-6 and TRBJ2-1, with D possibly being TRBD1 (5 bases). V gave up 2 bases and J gave up 9 bases, with 9 bases separating them. The CDR3 spans 12 residues. Per germline, CDR1 SGHDT and CDR2 YYEEEE. Here the CDR3 DNA reads TGTGCCAGCAGCTTCACAGGCATTGAGCAGTTCTTC. Residues: CASSFTGIEQFF.

The chain uses TRBV6-5 and TRBJ2-7; D is perhaps TRBD1 (6 bases). This CDR3 comprises 14 residues. V was shortened by 0 bases and J by 6 bases, with 12 bases between the two germline ends. Germline V CDR1 and CDR2: MNHEY, SVGAGI. Written as DNA, the CDR3 is TGTGCCAGCAGTTACTCACAGGGACGGGCCGAGCAGTACTTC. It is translated as CASSYSQGRAEQYF.

With respect to this clone: The sample holds other DNA sequences that translate to the same CDR3. The V and J genes are TRBV19 and TRBJ2-3, with 12 bases identical to TRBD2. Germline CDR1 and CDR2: LNHDA and SQIVND (reference sequence). The V gene end was trimmed by 3 bases and the J gene end by 3 bases; junction bases not matched to a gene: 1. The CDR3 is made up of 15 amino acids. Written as DNA, the CDR3 is TGTGCCAGTAGTATTCTAGCGGGGGGGACAGATACGCAGTATTTT. This translates into CASSILAGGTDTQYF.